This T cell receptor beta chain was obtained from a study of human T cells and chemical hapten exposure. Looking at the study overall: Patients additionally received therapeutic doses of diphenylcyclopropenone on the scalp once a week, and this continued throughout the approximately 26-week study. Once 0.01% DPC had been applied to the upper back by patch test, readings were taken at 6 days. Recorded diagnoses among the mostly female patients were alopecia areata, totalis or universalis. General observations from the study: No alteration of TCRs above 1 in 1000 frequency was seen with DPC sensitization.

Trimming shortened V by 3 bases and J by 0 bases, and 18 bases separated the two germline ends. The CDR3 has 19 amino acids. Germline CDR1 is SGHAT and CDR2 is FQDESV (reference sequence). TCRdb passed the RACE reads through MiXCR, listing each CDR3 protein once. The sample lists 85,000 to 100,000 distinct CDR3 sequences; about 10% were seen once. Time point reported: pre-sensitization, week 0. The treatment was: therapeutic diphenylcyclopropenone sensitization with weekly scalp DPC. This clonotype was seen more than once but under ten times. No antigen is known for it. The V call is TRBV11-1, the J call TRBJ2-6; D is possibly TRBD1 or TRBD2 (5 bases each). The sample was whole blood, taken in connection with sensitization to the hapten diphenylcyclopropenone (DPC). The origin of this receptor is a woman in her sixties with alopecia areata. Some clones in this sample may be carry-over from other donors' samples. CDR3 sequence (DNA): TGTGCCAGCAGCTTCTCTATTGGGGGACCCGGCTCTGGGGCCAACGTCCTGACTTTC. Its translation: CASSFSIGGPGSGANVLTF.